This T cell receptor (beta chain) was sequenced during a study of vaccination and CD4 T cells after COVID-19. The ends were cut back, 5 bases at V and 1 base at J, with 21 bases in the middle. The CDR3 consists of 17 residues. With respect to this clonotype: Its specificity is unknown.

Treatment specified: approximately 9-day PBMC culture with coronavirus spike peptide pools or control peptides (ViraFEST assay). Sequence data for DNA of cultured CD4+ T cells were generated by the Oncomine TCR Beta short-read assay. TCRdb passed the PCR reads through MiXCR, listing each CDR3 protein once. The sample holds some 17,000 distinct CDR3 sequences; 65% to 80% are singletons and the top ten take 15% to 20%. This sequence was found in a human donor who had recovered from COVID-19. The V gene is TRBV12-3 or TRBV12-4, the J gene TRBJ2-7, with D perhaps TRBD1 or TRBD2 (5 bases each). The sequenced sample consisted of CD4+ T cells from blood, cultured in vitro. The CDR3 nucleotides are TGTGCCAGCAGTGCCGGGACGTGGTTTTCCCAATCCTACGAGCAGTACTTC. This sequence encodes CASSAGTWFSQSYEQYF.